The sequence of this TCR beta chain was determined in a study of CD8+ T cells in alopecia areata. Background on the study: The drug, oral tofacitinib, was given to treated patients at 5 to 10 mg twice daily. Tofacitinib administration persisted for 6 to 18 months, succeeded by 6 months off drug.

V was pared by 4 bases and J by 6 bases, with 16 bases between. The germline V gene has CDR1 GTSNPN and CDR2 SVGIG (reference sequence). This CDR3 is built from 13 residues. Noted treatment: oral pan-JAK inhibitor, 5-10 mg twice daily. TCR sequencing used cDNA made by reverse transcription of extracted RNA. Method: immunoSEQ multiplex PCR; TCRdb's copy keeps in-frame clones and lacks some. Among around 200,000 clones listed, around 60% were seen once. The rearrangement links TRBV30 to TRBJ2-7; D is tentatively TRBD1 or TRBD2 (5 bases each). This receptor was identified in a human donor with alopecia areata. Sequenced material: CD4+ T cells sorted from blood, taken at week 4, from a patient treated with tofacitinib. The CDR3 reads CAWKGELSGEQYF. The CDR3 DNA is TGTGCCTGGAAAGGGGAGCTCTCGGGCGAGCAGTACTTC. The whole variable domain, remainder taken from reference TRBV30 and TRBJ2-7, is SQTIHQWPATLVQPVGSPLSLECTVEGTSNPNLYWYRQAAGRGLQLLFYSVGIGQISSEVPQNLSASRPQDRQFILSSKKLLLSDSGFYLCAWKGELSGEQYFGPGTRLTVT.